These T cell receptor beta chains were read from a single sample in a study of blood T cell repertoires in COVID-19. Libraries were prepared by immunoSEQ multiplex PCR; TCRdb keeps only in-frame clonotypes and omits some of them. The sample includes more than 200,000 clones, around nine tenths of them seen just once. Material: peripheral blood. These TCRs come from a woman aged 60 to 75 with acute or convalescent COVID-19. CDR3s include the opening cysteine and the closing phenylalanine or tryptophan. The D gene is left open where the match is weak. The size field is filled for only some rows; it gives once, few, many or a size class.

d_call | j_call | clone_size | v_call | cdr3_nt | cdr3_aa
- | TRBJ1-6 | - | TRBV10-3 | TGTGCCATCAGTGAGAGTGACAGTTATTCACCCCTCCACTTT | CAISESDSYSPLHF
- | TRBJ2-7 | - | TRBV7-2 | TGTGCCAGCAGCGACAGAGTGGGGGAGCAGTACTTC | CASSDRVGEQYF
- | TRBJ1-4 | few | TRBV3-1/TRBV3-2 | TGTGCCAGCAGCCAACGATATTTTACCACAGGGCCAACTAATGAAAAACTGTTTTTT | CASSQRYFTTGPTNEKLFF
- | TRBJ2-5 | - | TRBV6-2/TRBV6-3 | TGTGCCAGCAGTTACCCTGCGAGAGAGACCCAGTACTTC | CASSYPARETQYF
- | TRBJ2-3 | once | TRBV3-1/TRBV3-2 | TGTGCCAGCAGCCAAGAGCCCGAGACTCCACTGTCAGCTAGCACAGATACGCAGTATTTT | CASSQEPETPLSASTDTQYF
TRBD1 | TRBJ1-2 | - | TRBV10-2 | TGCGCCAGCAGTGAAAGGGGGACAGGGGACCGCTGGGTCTATGGCTACACCTTC | CASSERGTGDRWVYGYTF
- | TRBJ1-6 | - | TRBV7-9 | TGTGCCAGCAGCTCGGACAGTTTTTCACCCCTCCACTTT | CASSSDSFSPLHF
- | TRBJ1-6 | - | TRBV7-3 | TGTGCCAGCAGCTTAACGGGGAGTTCACCCCTCCACTTT | CASSLTGSSPLHF
- | TRBJ1-5 | - | TRBV12-3/TRBV12-4 | TGTGCCAGCAGTCCGACAAGGGGTCAGCCCCAGCATTTT | CASSPTRGQPQHF
TRBD1 | TRBJ2-1 | - | TRBV5-1 | TGCGCCAGCAGCGTAGACAGGGTAGATGAGCAGTTCTTC | CASSVDRVDEQFF
- | TRBJ2-3 | - | TRBV28 | TGTGCCAGCAGCCGACCCAGGGATGCAGATACGCAGTATTTT | CASSRPRDADTQYF
- | TRBJ2-1 | - | TRBV12-3/TRBV12-4 | TGTGCCAGCAGTGGGACTTTCACTGAGCAGTTCTTC | CASSGTFTEQFF
- | TRBJ1-3 | - | TRBV27 | TGTGCCAGCAGTTTATCACGGGGTTCTGGAAACACCATATATTTT | CASSLSRGSGNTIYF
TRBD2 | TRBJ2-3 | - | TRBV4-2 | TGTGCCAGCAGCCAAGGACTAGCAGGCACAGATACGCAGTATTTT | CASSQGLAGTDTQYF
TRBD1 | TRBJ1-1 | - | TRBV5-5 | TGTGCCAGCAGGAATACAGGGGGGACTGAAGCTTTCTTT | CASRNTGGTEAFF
- | TRBJ1-1 | - | TRBV7-9 | TGTGCCAGCAGCCGCGGAAACACTGAAGCTTTCTTT | CASSRGNTEAFF